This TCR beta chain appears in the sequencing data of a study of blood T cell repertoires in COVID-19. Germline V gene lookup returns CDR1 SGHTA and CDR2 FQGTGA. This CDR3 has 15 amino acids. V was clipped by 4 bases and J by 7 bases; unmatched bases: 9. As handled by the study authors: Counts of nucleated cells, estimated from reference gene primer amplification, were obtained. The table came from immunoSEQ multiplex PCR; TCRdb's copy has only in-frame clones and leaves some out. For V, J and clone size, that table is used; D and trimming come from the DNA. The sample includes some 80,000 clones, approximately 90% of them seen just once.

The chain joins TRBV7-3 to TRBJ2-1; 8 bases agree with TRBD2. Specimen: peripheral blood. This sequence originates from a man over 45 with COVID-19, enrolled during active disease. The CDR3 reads CASSWGSGALNEQFF. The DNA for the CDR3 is TGTGCCAGCAGCTGGGGTAGCGGGGCCCTTAATGAGCAGTTCTTC.